The 13 T cell receptor beta chains below come from one sample, sequenced in a study of cytotoxic CD8 clonotypes in ibrutinib-treated CLL (dated by TCRdb to about 2021). The library was built by means of the immunoSEQ multiplex PCR assay. Here the immuneACCESS table is served through TCRdb, limited to in-frame sequences with V and J called. Missing clones are a known gap in these copies; in checked studies unresolved V genes cover under half, and the rest lacks a known reason. Recorded for this sample are 140,000 to 150,000 clones; roughly three quarters of them occurred a single time. The top ten constitute just over 5% of the sample. The time point tag for this specimen amounts to: 20 to 25 months on ibrutinib. This specimen was PBMCs, taken after 24 months of ibrutinib treatment. The source is a human donor with chronic lymphocytic leukemia.

This rearrangement joins TRBV29-1 to TRBJ2-7; TRBD1 agrees at 9 bases. V dropped 4 bases and J dropped 3; count of bases not matched to a gene: 1. The germline V gene encodes CDR1 SQVTM and CDR2 ANQGSEA. The CDR3 sequence is 12 residues long. DNA of the CDR3: TGCAGCGTTGGGGGACAGGGCTACGAGCAGTACTTC. Amino acids: CSVGGQGYEQYF.

The chain carries TRBV12-2 and TRBJ2-2; the table calls TRBD1, which could not be checked here. TRBV12-2 constitutes a pseudogene. The CDR3 has 13 residues. The CDR3 spells CAGHTWATGELFF. The CDR3 nucleotides read TGTGCAGGACATACCTGGGCCACCGGGGAGCTGTTTTTT.

CDR3 nucleotides: TGTGCCAGCAGCTCCCCTGGGGGACAGGGGTCACCCCTCCACTTT. Protein sequence: CASSSPGGQGSPLHF. The rearrangement links TRBV7-9 to TRBJ1-6; 10 bases map to TRBD1. Germline V CDR1 and CDR2: SEHNR, FQNEAQ (reference sequence). V was pared by 4 bases and J by 10 bases, with 7 bases of the junction left unmatched. The CDR3 has 15 residues.

The chain is built from TRBV7-9 and TRBJ1-2; D remains ambiguous. Between the trimmed V and J ends, which lost 3 bases and 3 bases, there was a span of 8 bases. There are 13 residues in the CDR3. CDR1 and CDR2 (germline): SEHNR, FQNEAQ (reference sequence). The CDR3: CASSLGGDYGYTF. The CDR3 region has the DNA TGTGCCAGCAGCTTGGGTGGGGACTATGGCTACACCTTC.

The CDR3 nucleotides are TGTGCCAGCAGTTTAGGAGGGGGGGCCCGCGCTTTCTTT. Translated: CASSLGGGARAFF. This chain uses TRBV28 with TRBJ1-1; D possibly corresponds to TRBD1 (6 bases). V lost 2 bases and J 11 bases, leaving 15 bases between the germline ends. Looked up from germline, CDR1 is MDHEN and CDR2 is SYDVKM. CDR3 length: 13 amino acids.

This clone has at least ten counts. The V gene is TRBV7-2, the J gene TRBJ2-3; 8 bases are shared with TRBD2. This CDR3 is 13 amino acids long. The J segment lost 13 bases and the V segment lost 5 bases, leaving 11 bases of the junction unmatched. Germline values: CDR1 SGHTA, CDR2 FQGNSA. In DNA, the CDR3 is TGTGCCAGCAGCCAAGGGGTTGGGCGGGAGGAGTATTTT. As protein: CASSQGVGREEYF.

In its sample, this clone was seen a few times. This chain joins TRBV4-2 and TRBJ2-2, with D unresolved. The CDR3 consists of 13 residues. V was cut by 1 base and J by 4 bases, with 4 bases left in between. CDR1 and CDR2 (germline): LGHNA, YNFKEQ. In nucleotides, the CDR3 is TGTGCCAGCAGCCAAGTTACCACCGGGGAGCTGTTTTTT. Translation: CASSQVTTGELFF.

The CDR3 DNA follows: TGCGCCAGCAGCACCACGACAGGTGCGAACACTGAAGCTTTCTTT. Translating gives CASSTTTGANTEAFF. The rearrangement joins TRBV5-1 to TRBJ1-1, with a possible D match to TRBD1 (6 bases). Per germline, CDR1 SGHRS and CDR2 YFSETQ. CDR3 size: 15 residues. Trimming removed 4 bases at V and 1 base at J, with 14 bases between.

The V call is TRBV7-9, the J call TRBJ1-6, with D perhaps TRBD1 (5 bases). V dropped 5 bases and J dropped 4 bases, with 12 bases sitting between them. Germline V gene sequence: CDR1 SEHNR, CDR2 FQNEAQ (reference sequence). The CDR3 loop spans 15 amino acids. As DNA, the CDR3 is TGTGCCAGCAGCCCCGGGACGGATTATAATTCACCCCTCCACTTT. This translates into CASSPGTDYNSPLHF.

In this sample, this clone turned up a few times. V is TRBV14 and J is TRBJ1-6; D is unclear. The ends were cut back, 1 base at V and 8 bases at J, with 15 bases in the middle. In germline, CDR1 is SGHDN, CDR2 FVKESK. The CDR3 totals 16 residues. The CDR3: CASSQVKGVNHSPLHF. DNA of the CDR3: TGTGCCAGCAGCCAAGTTAAGGGCGTTAATCATTCACCCCTCCACTTT.

The chain combines TRBV7-7 with TRBJ2-3, with D possibly being TRBD2 (6 bases). Deletions cut 5 bases from V and 3 bases from J, with 12 bases between. The CDR3 runs 14 residues. Germline V CDR1 and CDR2: SSHAT, FNYEAQ (reference sequence). As DNA, the CDR3 is TGTGCCAGCAGCGCACTAGCCGAAACAGATACGCAGTATTTT. Encoded protein: CASSALAETDTQYF.

The V gene is TRBV7-9, the J gene TRBJ2-1, with D possibly being TRBD1 or TRBD2 (5 bases each). V was shortened by 2 bases and J by 13 bases, with 18 bases between the two germline ends. This CDR3 has 14 residues. The germline CDR1 and CDR2 sequences are SEHNR and FQNEAQ (reference sequence). The CDR3 coding sequence is TGTGCCAGCAGCTTACCCCGGGGCCAACAATACCAGTTCTTC. This codes for CASSLPRGQQYQFF. Full variable domain (missing parts from reference TRBV7-9 and TRBJ2-1): DTGVSQNPRHKITKRGQNVTFRCDPISEHNRLYWYRQTLGQGPEFLTYFQNEAQLEKSRLLSDRFSAERPKGSFSTLEIQRTEQGDSAMYLCASSLPRGQQYQFFGPGTRLTVL.

The genes are TRBV7-2 and TRBJ2-3, with TRBD2 matching 7 bases. Germline lookup yields CDR1 SGHTA and CDR2 FQGNSA. The junction had 10 bases not matched to a gene; V was cut back by 5 bases and J by 2 bases. The CDR3 has 16 residues. In DNA form, the CDR3 reads TGTGCCAGCAGCCCCCTCAGCGGGACTATCACAGATACGCAGTATTTT. Amino acid sequence: CASSPLSGTITDTQYF.